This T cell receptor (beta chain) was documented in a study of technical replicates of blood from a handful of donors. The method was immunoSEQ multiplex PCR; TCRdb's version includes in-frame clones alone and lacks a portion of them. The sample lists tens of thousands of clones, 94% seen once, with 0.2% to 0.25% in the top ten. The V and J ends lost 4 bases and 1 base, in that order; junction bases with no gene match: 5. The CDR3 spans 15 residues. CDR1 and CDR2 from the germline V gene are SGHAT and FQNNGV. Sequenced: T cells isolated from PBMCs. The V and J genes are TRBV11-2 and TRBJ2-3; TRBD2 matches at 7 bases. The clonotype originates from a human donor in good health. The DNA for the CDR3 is TGTGCCAGCAGCTCCTTTCTAGCGGGCACAGATACGCAGTATTTT. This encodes CASSSFLAGTDTQYF.